This entry lists 9 T cell receptor beta chains sequenced from one sample in a study of siplizumab effects on memory and regulatory T cells. TCRdb's copy holds only in-frame clones and misses some; the assay was immunoSEQ multiplex PCR. The data hold 70,000 to 100,000 clones, with 96% observed a single time. Specimen: naive CD4+ T cells sorted from blood. Receptors were obtained from a human donor in good health.

This rearrangement joins TRBV29-1 to TRBJ1-1; TRBD1 matches 9 bases. This CDR3 spans 14 amino acids. Trimming took 4 bases from V and 4 from J; bases not matched to a gene: 7. CDR1 is SQVTM and CDR2 is ANQGSEA in the germline V gene. The CDR3 here is CSVGGGQGGTEAFF. CDR3 bases: TGCAGCGTTGGAGGGGGACAGGGCGGCACTGAAGCTTTCTTT.

V and J are TRBV7-9 and TRBJ1-1; D possibly corresponds to TRBD1 (5 bases). The ends were cut back, 3 bases at V and 4 bases at J, with 6 bases in the middle. Germline assignment: CDR1 SEHNR and CDR2 FQNEAQ (reference sequence). The CDR3 consists of 12 residues. CDR3 DNA sequence: TGTGCCAGCAGCTTGGGGCCCACTGAAGCTTTCTTT. Protein: CASSLGPTEAFF.

The chain uses TRBV7-2 and TRBJ1-5; D is possibly TRBD1 (5 bases). This CDR3 spans 13 amino acids. The V gene lost 5 bases and the J gene lost 5 bases, with 10 bases spanning the gap. CDR1 is SGHTA, CDR2 FQGNSA, per germline. The CDR3 nucleotides read TGTGCCAGCAGCCCGGACACCGATCAGCCCCAGCATTTT. Protein sequence: CASSPDTDQPQHF.

This rearrangement joins TRBV21-1 to TRBJ2-7; TRBD1 is the table's D call, not checked against the DNA. TRBV21-1 is tagged as a pseudogene. CDR3 length: 13 amino acids. The CDR3: CASSKGAGDGQYF. CDR3 sequence (DNA): TGTGCCAGCAGCAAAGGGGCAGGGGATGGGCAGTACTTC.

This clone was observed a single time. The chain is built from TRBV5-6 and TRBJ2-3; 9 bases agree with TRBD2. The germline V gene has CDR1 SGHDT and CDR2 YYEEEE. Unmatched junction bases numbered 10, after V lost 2 bases and J lost 3 bases. The CDR3 spans 17 residues. The CDR3 protein is CASSFGVAGVGTDTQYF. The CDR3 DNA is TGTGCCAGCAGCTTTGGGGTAGCGGGGGTAGGGACAGATACGCAGTATTTT.

CDR3 residues: CASSLDGSTNTEAFF. CDR3 in DNA: TGCGCCAGCAGCTTGGATGGCAGCACGAACACTGAAGCTTTCTTT. The rearrangement uses TRBV5-1 and TRBJ1-1, with no clear D. The V gene's germline CDR1 is SGHRS and CDR2 YFSETQ. V was trimmed by 0 bases and J by 1 base, leaving 10 bases between them. The CDR3 loop spans 15 amino acids.

This clone came up once. The chain carries TRBV7-9 and TRBJ2-7; no clear D. V was shortened by 1 base and J by 6 bases, with 7 bases between the two germline ends. The CDR3 covers 12 residues. CDR1 SEHNR and CDR2 FQNEAQ come from the germline V gene (reference sequence). This CDR3 reads CASSLEGFEQYF. CDR3 nucleotide sequence: TGTGCCAGCAGCTTAGAAGGGTTCGAGCAGTACTTC.

The rearrangement joins TRBV10-3 to TRBJ1-1, with D uncertain. Germline CDR1 and CDR2: ENHRY and SYGVKD. V gave up 6 bases and J gave up 0 bases, with 11 bases separating them. This CDR3 contains 14 residues. CDR3 amino acids: CAISPDGLNTEAFF. CDR3 DNA sequence: TGTGCCATCAGCCCGGACGGATTGAACACTGAAGCTTTCTTT.

This chain connects TRBV15 to TRBJ1-1; D unresolved. The CDR3 totals 14 residues. Per the germline V gene, CDR1 is LNHNV and CDR2 is YYDKDF (reference sequence). The V and J ends lost 0 bases and 1 base respectively, with 6 bases between them. CDR3 sequence reads: CATSRDRKNTEAFF. As DNA, the CDR3 is TGTGCCACCAGCAGAGATCGGAAGAACACTGAAGCTTTCTTT.